This is a list of T cell receptor beta chains from one sample in a study of cytomegalovirus exposure and HLA in healthy donors. Generated by immunoSEQ multiplex PCR, the TCRdb table keeps only in-frame clones and is missing some. The profile covers some 190,000 clones, with 82% appearing a single time and about 1.6% taken by the ten largest. Sequenced: PBMCs. The origin of the receptors is a man aged 40-55 years in good health and CMV-seronegative. Each CDR3 is given with its conserved first and last residue. Fields, in order: V gene, J gene, CDR3 protein.

v_gene: TRBV7-3; j_gene: TRBJ2-3; CDR3aa: CASSPGTSGRFTDTQYF
v_gene: TRBV4-1; j_gene: TRBJ1-1; CDR3aa: CASSHLGQGNTEAFF
v_gene: TRBV28; j_gene: TRBJ2-7; CDR3aa: CASSYPDRGLYEQYF
v_gene: TRBV9; j_gene: TRBJ2-3; CDR3aa: CASSVAQGQGDTQYF
v_gene: TRBV7-2; j_gene: TRBJ2-7; CDR3aa: CASSLAVNYEQYF
v_gene: TRBV7-8; j_gene: TRBJ1-6; CDR3aa: CASSERQATNSPLHF
v_gene: TRBV5-6; j_gene: TRBJ1-2; CDR3aa: CASSWGGGRGNYGYTF
v_gene: TRBV2; j_gene: TRBJ1-5; CDR3aa: CASSDTGQVNQPQHF
v_gene: TRBV19; j_gene: TRBJ1-1; CDR3aa: CASSQSLNTEAFF
v_gene: TRBV21-1; j_gene: TRBJ1-5; CDR3aa: CASSNPSGTCQPQHF
v_gene: TRBV27; j_gene: TRBJ2-7; CDR3aa: CASSPYGESSYEQYF
v_gene: TRBV5-6; j_gene: TRBJ1-2; CDR3aa: CASSLDGGNYGYTF
v_gene: TRBV6-1; j_gene: TRBJ1-1; CDR3aa: CASSERKRGRYTEAFF
v_gene: TRBV29-1; j_gene: TRBJ2-6; CDR3aa: CSVPIDFSSGANVLTF
v_gene: TRBV30; j_gene: TRBJ2-7; CDR3aa: CAWRNKYEQYF
v_gene: TRBV30; j_gene: TRBJ2-4; CDR3aa: CAWSRRGGAKNIQYF